A single sample is the source of the 9 T cell receptor beta chains below, sequenced in a study of cytomegalovirus exposure and HLA in healthy donors (dated by TCRdb to about 2017). Libraries were constructed by the immunoSEQ multiplex PCR assay. A mixture of 60 forward primers for TCR Vbeta segments and 13 reverse primers for TCR Jbeta segments was used in the multiplex PCR. In TCRdb, the immuneACCESS table is reduced to in-frame sequences with V and J assigned. These tables do not hold every clone; where another copy was compared, an unresolved V gene accounts for under half, and the others remain unexplained. Within this sample are about 200,000 clones, with about four fifths of them counted one time only. Of the sample, 0.098% falls within the top ten clones. Sequenced sample: PBMCs. Source of these receptors: a boy younger than 10 in good health and CMV-seronegative.

The chain is built from TRBV12-5 and TRBJ2-1; TRBD2 matches at 10 bases. This CDR3 region has 17 residues. Germline V gives CDR1 LGHNT, CDR2 FRNRAP. V was pared by 0 bases and J by 2 bases, with 4 bases of the junction left unmatched. CDR3 sequence: CASGLVLAGSTYNEQFF. The DNA for the CDR3 is TGTGCTAGTGGTTTGGTACTAGCGGGGTCGACCTACAATGAGCAGTTCTTC.

This clone was seen a handful of times. One junction end disagrees with the germline gene, perhaps due to a read error. The chain couples TRBV6-6 to TRBJ1-5; D is unclear. The CDR3 length is 15 residues. Germline CDR1 is MNHNY and CDR2 is SVGAGI (reference sequence). The CDR3 protein is CASSNSPFGNQPQHF. In DNA, the CDR3 is TGTGCCAGCAGTAACTCCCCTTTTGGCAATCAGCCCCAGCATTTT.

J is TRBJ2-5 and V is TRBV5-1, with 10 bases fitting TRBD1. Per germline, CDR1 SGHRS and CDR2 YFSETQ. Unmatched junction bases numbered 12, after V lost 4 bases and J lost 3 bases. The CDR3 is 17 residues long. The CDR3, as DNA: TGCGCCAGCAGCCCCTTAGTTGCGGGACAGGGGAAAGAGACCCAGTACTTC. Protein product: CASSPLVAGQGKETQYF.

Note on this clone: The junction differs from germline at one of its ends, possibly a read error. The chain combines TRBV4-3 with TRBJ2-1, with TRBD2 matching over 11 bases. There are 21 residues in the CDR3. Germline values: CDR1 LGHNA, CDR2 YSLEER. The DNA of the CDR3 is TGCGCCAGCAGTCAAGGCAATGCCGGGACTAGCGGCAGCACTTACTACAATGAGCAGTTCTTC. Translated, it gives CASSQGNAGTSGSTYYNEQFF.

The chain combines TRBV29-1 with TRBJ2-7, with TRBD1 as a possible D gene (6 bases). This CDR3 is built from 13 residues. The ends were cut back, 5 bases at V and 5 bases at J, with 16 bases in the middle. The V gene's germline CDR1 is SQVTM and CDR2 ANQGSEA. In DNA, the CDR3 is TGCAGCGTTCCCGGGACAAGGCCCGACGAGCAGTACTTC. Translated, it gives CSVPGTRPDEQYF.

The rearrangement uses TRBV4-1 and TRBJ1-4; possible D gene TRBD1, 5 bases. Germline CDR1 is MGHRA and CDR2 is YSYEKL. The CDR3 length is 15 residues. Between the trimmed V and J ends, which lost 8 bases and 3 bases, there was a span of 16 bases. CDR3 in DNA: TGCGCCAGCCGGGGGTACCGGGGAGCTAATGAAAAACTGTTTTTT. This encodes CASRGYRGANEKLFF.

The rearrangement uses TRBV5-8 and TRBJ1-2, with a tentative D call TRBD1 (5 bases). V dropped 0 bases and J dropped 5 bases, with 11 bases sitting between them. Germline values: CDR1 SGHTS, CDR2 YDEGEE. The length of the CDR3 is 14 residues. The CDR3 nucleotides are TGTGCCAGCAGCTTGGGACCGGGGGGTTATGGCTACACCTTC. This encodes CASSLGPGGYGYTF.

This chain links TRBV7-3 with TRBJ2-1, with a tentative D call TRBD2 (5 bases). CDR3 length: 14 amino acids. Trimming left V 5 bases short and J 8 bases short, with 16 bases between. Germline V gives CDR1 SGHTA, CDR2 FQGTGA. CDR3 region: CASSPGWARYEQFF. The CDR3 DNA is TGTGCCAGCAGCCCGGGGTGGGCCCGGTATGAGCAGTTCTTC.

The rearrangement uses TRBV27 and TRBJ1-5; a weak D match, TRBD1 (6 bases). Trimming removed 7 bases from V and 2 bases from J, with 15 bases in between. CDR3 length: 15 residues. Germline V gene data show CDR1 as MNHEY and CDR2 as SMNVEV (reference sequence). The CDR3 spells CASTATGTGNQPQHF. The CDR3 bases are TGTGCCAGCACCGCGACAGGAACAGGCAATCAGCCCCAGCATTTT.